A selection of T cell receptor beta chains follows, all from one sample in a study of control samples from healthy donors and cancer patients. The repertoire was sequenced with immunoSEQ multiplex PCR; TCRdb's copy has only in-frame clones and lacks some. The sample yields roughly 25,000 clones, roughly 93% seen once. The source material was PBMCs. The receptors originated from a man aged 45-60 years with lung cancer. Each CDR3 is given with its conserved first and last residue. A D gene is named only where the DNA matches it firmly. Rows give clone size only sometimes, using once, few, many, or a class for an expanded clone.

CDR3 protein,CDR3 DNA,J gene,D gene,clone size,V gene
CASSYSNPGSGNTIYF,TGTGCCAGCAGTTACTCGAATCCCGGCTCTGGAAACACCATATATTTT,TRBJ1-3,-,-,TRBV6-5
CASRPTSDTYEQYF,TGTGCCAGCAGGCCTACGTCCGATACCTACGAGCAGTACTTC,TRBJ2-7,-,-,TRBV7-2
CASSLGMMDEQYF,TGTGCCAGCAGTTTAGGGATGATGGACGAGCAGTACTTC,TRBJ2-7,-,-,TRBV6-5
CASSVDTNQQETQYF,TGTGCCAGCAGCGTAGATACAAACCAACAAGAGACCCAGTACTTC,TRBJ2-5,-,-,TRBV9
CASSQDAGATYNEQFF,TGTGCCAGCAGCCAAGATGCAGGCGCAACCTACAATGAGCAGTTCTTC,TRBJ2-1,-,-,TRBV3-1/TRBV3-2
CASSDGPQGNGNTIYF,TGTGCCAGCAGTGACGGCCCACAGGGGAATGGAAACACCATATATTTT,TRBJ1-3,TRBD1,-,TRBV6-1
CASRTGTVQETQYF,TGTGCCAGCAGAACCGGGACAGTACAAGAGACCCAGTACTTC,TRBJ2-5,TRBD1,-,TRBV11-1
CASSRDRVASGLTDTQYF,TGTGCCAGCAGCCGCGATCGGGTGGCTAGCGGGCTTACAGATACGCAGTATTTT,TRBJ2-3,TRBD2,-,TRBV7-8
CASTLQRNSPLHF,TGTGCCAGCACCTTACAGCGTAATTCACCCCTCCACTTT,TRBJ1-6,-,-,TRBV12-3/TRBV12-4
CAWILPDRTDTQYF,TGTGCCTGGATCCTGCCGGATCGCACAGATACGCAGTATTTT,TRBJ2-3,-,-,TRBV30
CASSYSLTGSGYTF,TGTGCCAGCAGTTACTCCCTGACAGGGAGTGGCTACACCTTC,TRBJ1-2,TRBD1,once,TRBV6-2/TRBV6-3
CSVDDPEQETQYF,TGCAGCGTTGACGACCCCGAGCAAGAGACCCAGTACTTC,TRBJ2-5,-,-,TRBV29-1
CASSSATNTEAFF,TGTGCCAGCTCATCCGCTACCAACACTGAAGCTTTCTTT,TRBJ1-1,-,-,TRBV18
CASSQKDREVVFF,TGTGCCAGCAGCCAAAAGGACAGAGAGGTCGTGTTCTTC,TRBJ2-1,-,-,TRBV3-1/TRBV3-2
CASSSDRASYEQYF,TGTGCCAGCAGCTCGGACAGAGCATCCTACGAGCAGTACTTC,TRBJ2-7,-,few,TRBV7-2
CASSQGLAGGPADTQYF,TGCGCCAGCAGCCAAGGACTAGCGGGGGGGCCGGCAGATACGCAGTATTTT,TRBJ2-3,TRBD2,few,TRBV5-1
CASSGTTLRYNEQFF,TGTGCCAGCAGCGGTACTACCCTGCGATACAATGAGCAGTTCTTC,TRBJ2-1,-,-,TRBV7-8
CSASSVNTEAFF,TGCAGTGCTAGTTCCGTGAACACTGAAGCTTTCTTT,TRBJ1-1,-,once,TRBV20-1
CSAGQVEAFF,TGCAGTGCTGGACAGGTTGAAGCTTTCTTT,TRBJ1-1,TRBD1,few,TRBV20-1
CASSSGTGNTEAFF,TGTGCCAGCAGCAGCGGGACAGGGAACACTGAAGCTTTCTTT,TRBJ1-1,TRBD1,once,TRBV7-2
CASSVAAGSYEQYF,TGTGCCAGCAGCGTAGCGGCAGGGTCCTACGAGCAGTACTTC,TRBJ2-7,-,-,TRBV9
CAISEIDHRGEGQYF,TGTGCCATCAGTGAAATAGACCACAGGGGAGAGGGTCAGTACTTC,TRBJ2-4,TRBD1,-,TRBV10-3
CVTAVGGRPNTEAFF,TGTGTCACAGCAGTCGGGGGCCGACCGAACACTGAAGCTTTCTTT,TRBJ1-1,-,-,TRBV6-1
CASSYGGYSGNTIYF,TGTGCCAGCAGTTACGGCGGGTACTCTGGAAACACCATATATTTT,TRBJ1-3,-,-,TRBV6-6
CASSLATVLNTEAFF,TGTGCCAGCAGCTTAGCGACGGTCCTGAACACTGAAGCTTTCTTT,TRBJ1-1,-,once,TRBV7-9
CASSLSMTGLEAFF,TGTGCCAGCAGTTTATCAATGACCGGGCTCGAAGCTTTCTTT,TRBJ1-1,-,-,TRBV27
CASEPQGGLAGELFF,TGTGCCAGCGAGCCACAGGGGGGTCTAGCCGGGGAGCTGTTTTTT,TRBJ2-2,TRBD1,-,TRBV7-2
CASGRGATEAFF,TGTGCCAGCGGTCGGGGAGCCACTGAAGCTTTCTTT,TRBJ1-1,-,-,TRBV7-2
CASSSGQRSQPQHF,TGTGCCAGCAGTTCGGGACAGAGGAGTCAGCCCCAGCATTTT,TRBJ1-5,TRBD1,-,TRBV28
CASGMVDTQYF,TGTGCCAGTGGAATGGTTGATACGCAGTATTTT,TRBJ2-3,-,-,TRBV19
CASSLGAYNSPLHF,TGTGCCAGCAGTTTAGGGGCTTATAATTCACCCCTCCACTTT,TRBJ1-6,-,-,TRBV28
CASSSVGNEQFF,TGTGCCAGCAGTTCTGTGGGGAATGAGCAGTTCTTC,TRBJ2-1,-,-,TRBV6-5
CASSLDFYWAF,TGTGCCAGCAGCTTGGACTTTTATTGGGCTTTT,TRBJ1-6,-,-,TRBV5-6
CASTNRNTGELFF,TGTGCCAGCACTAACAGGAACACCGGGGAGCTGTTTTTT,TRBJ2-2,-,-,TRBV6-5
CASSIHRSYEQYF,TGTGCCAGCAGCATCCACAGGTCCTACGAGCAGTACTTC,TRBJ2-7,-,-,TRBV3-1/TRBV3-2
CSVDVGADTEAFF,TGCAGCGTTGATGTGGGGGCAGACACTGAAGCTTTCTTT,TRBJ1-1,-,-,TRBV29-1
CASSVGQGALLATEAFF,TGTGCCAGCAGCGTTGGACAGGGGGCGCTTTTGGCCACTGAAGCTTTCTTT,TRBJ1-1,TRBD1,-,TRBV7-2
CASSRLQGVGETQYF,TGTGCCAGCAGCCGTTTACAGGGAGTAGGAGAGACCCAGTACTTC,TRBJ2-5,-,-,TRBV7-6
CASSLVVGTQYF,TGTGCCAGCAGCTTAGTTGTGGGGACCCAGTACTTC,TRBJ2-5,-,-,TRBV7-9
CASGRAGENYGYTF,TGTGCCAGCGGGCGCGCAGGGGAGAACTATGGCTACACCTTC,TRBJ1-2,-,-,TRBV5-6
CASSEPGTGGYEQYF,TGTGCCAGCAGCGAGCCCGGGACAGGGGGTTATGAGCAGTACTTC,TRBJ2-7,TRBD1,-,TRBV11-1
CASSPGLPFQETQYF,TGTGCCAGCAGCCCAGGACTTCCTTTCCAAGAGACCCAGTACTTC,TRBJ2-5,-,-,TRBV7-6
CAIRGTPNNEQFF,TGTGCCATCAGGGGGACACCTAACAATGAGCAGTTCTTC,TRBJ2-1,-,-,TRBV10-3
CASSQDLGQGKGEEDEQFF,TGTGCCAGCAGCCAAGATTTGGGACAGGGGAAAGGTGAAGAGGATGAGCAGTTCTTC,TRBJ2-1,TRBD1,-,TRBV14
CASSYSKDGRQGGYTF,TGTGCCAGCAGTTACTCGAAGGACGGCCGTCAGGGAGGCTACACCTTC,TRBJ1-2,-,-,TRBV6-7
CASSPGAGNSPLHF,TGTGCCAGCTCACCAGGGGCGGGCAATTCACCCCTCCACTTT,TRBJ1-6,-,-,TRBV18
CASGWAVVYEQYF,TGTGCCAGTGGATGGGCAGTTGTCTACGAGCAGTACTTC,TRBJ2-7,-,-,TRBV19
CASSVGGGLGEQYF,TGTGCCAGCAGCGTAGGTGGGGGGCTTGGCGAGCAGTACTTC,TRBJ2-7,-,few,TRBV9